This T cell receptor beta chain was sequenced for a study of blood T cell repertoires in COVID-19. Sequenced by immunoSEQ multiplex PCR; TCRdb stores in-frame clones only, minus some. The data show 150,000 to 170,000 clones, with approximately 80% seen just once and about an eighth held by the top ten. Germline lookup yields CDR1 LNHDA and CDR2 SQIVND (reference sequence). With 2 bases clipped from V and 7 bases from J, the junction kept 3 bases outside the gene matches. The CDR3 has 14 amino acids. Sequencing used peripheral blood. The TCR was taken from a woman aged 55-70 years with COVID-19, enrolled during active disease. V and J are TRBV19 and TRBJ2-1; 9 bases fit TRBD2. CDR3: CASSILAGVNEQFF. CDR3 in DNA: TGTGCCAGTAGTATATTAGCGGGAGTGAATGAGCAGTTCTTC.